The 24 T cell receptor beta chains given below trace back to one sample, sequenced in a study of OX40 agonist ivuxolimab in advanced cancers. Only in-frame clones appear in the TCRdb table, and some are missing; sequencing was by immunoSEQ multiplex PCR. The profile shows roughly 61,000 clones, roughly nine tenths of them singletons. The sequencing here drew on CD4+ or CD8+ T cells sorted from blood, taken in a trial of the OX40 agonist ivuxolimab. The source of these receptors is an adult with an advanced solid tumor such as melanoma, head and neck, liver or kidney cancer.

In DNA, the CDR3 is TGTGCCACCACGGACGGCTCTGGCTACACCTTC. It yields the protein CATTDGSGYTF. The J gene is TRBJ1-2, the V gene TRBV19; D call uncertain. The V gene's germline CDR1 is LNHDA and CDR2 SQIVND (reference sequence). The V and J ends lost 10 bases and 7 bases respectively, with 13 bases between them. This CDR3 is 11 amino acids long.

The chain is built from TRBV11-3 and TRBJ2-1; tentatively, D is TRBD2 (5 bases). This CDR3 comprises 14 residues. Germline-derived CDR1 and CDR2 are SGHNT and YENEEA. Deletions cut 5 bases from V and 6 bases from J, with 14 bases between. The CDR3 is CASSLTLDFNEQFF. The CDR3 nucleotides read TGTGCCAGCAGCCTAACCCTGGACTTCAATGAGCAGTTCTTC.

The gene calls are TRBV4-1 and TRBJ2-1, with D perhaps TRBD1 (6 bases). CDR1 MGHRA and CDR2 YSYEKL come from the germline V gene. The CDR3 loop spans 14 amino acids. V was shortened by 4 bases and J by 2 bases, with 9 bases between the two germline ends. The CDR3 here is CASSPRGPYNEQFF. DNA of the CDR3: TGCGCCAGCAGCCCCAGGGGTCCCTACAATGAGCAGTTCTTC.

The chain recombines TRBV20-1 with TRBJ2-7; D remains unclear. The V gene's germline CDR1 is DFQATT and CDR2 SNEGSKA (reference sequence). The ends were cut back, 0 bases at V and 3 bases at J, with 3 bases in the middle. CDR3 size: 11 residues. This chain's CDR3 is CSARDYYEQYF. CDR3 nucleotides: TGCAGTGCTAGAGATTACTACGAGCAGTACTTC.

This clone was picked up one time. The chain joins TRBV27 to TRBJ1-2, with 8 bases aligning to TRBD1. The CDR3 loop spans 14 amino acids. The V and J ends lost 6 bases and 4 bases, in that order; junction bases with no gene match: 7. CDR1 and CDR2 from the germline V gene are MNHEY and SMNVEV (reference sequence). The CDR3 loop reads CASRVTGGVYGYTF. The CDR3, as DNA: TGTGCCAGCAGGGTTACAGGGGGTGTCTATGGCTACACCTTC.

The gene calls are TRBV9 and TRBJ2-3; D may be TRBD1 (6 bases). With 4 bases removed from V and 1 base from J, the gap between germline ends came to 16 bases. Germline values: CDR1 SGDLS, CDR2 YYNGEE. The CDR3 has 16 residues. In DNA form, the CDR3 reads TGTGCCAGCAGCCTAGCCCCCTCAGGGGGCACAGATACGCAGTATTTT. Amino acids: CASSLAPSGGTDTQYF.

The DNA for the CDR3 is TGTGCCAGCAGTTTTGTAGAGTATAGCAATCAGCCCCAGCATTTT. It specifies CASSFVEYSNQPQHF. This sequence joins TRBV28 and TRBJ1-5; D is unresolved. The CDR3 sequence is 15 residues long. V was trimmed by 3 bases and J by 0 bases, leaving 9 bases between them. Germline CDR1 reads MDHEN; CDR2 reads SYDVKM.

The V gene is TRBV7-3, the J gene TRBJ2-1, with D perhaps TRBD2 (6 bases). CDR1 SGHTA and CDR2 FQGTGA come from the germline V gene. V was shortened by 3 bases and J by 5 bases, with 8 bases between the two germline ends. This CDR3 spans 13 amino acids. CDR3 loop: CASSFGGDNEQFF. CDR3 DNA sequence: TGTGCCAGCAGCTTCGGCGGGGACAATGAGCAGTTCTTC.

The chain carries TRBV9 and TRBJ2-1; D is undetermined. CDR3 length: 14 amino acids. In germline, CDR1 is SGDLS, CDR2 YYNGEE. Trimming took 3 bases from V and 5 from J, leaving 12 bases between them. The DNA for the CDR3 is TGTGCCAGCAGCGAAGACGTAACTAACAATGAGCAGTTCTTC. Amino acid sequence: CASSEDVTNNEQFF.

The gene calls are TRBV29-1 and TRBJ2-7; 7 bases match TRBD1. V shed 7 bases and J 4 bases; nucleotides not matched to a gene: 10. The CDR3 is 13 amino acids. Germline V gene lookup returns CDR1 SQVTM and CDR2 ANQGSEA. CDR3 in amino acids: CSGPQGRPYEQYF. In DNA, the CDR3 is TGCAGCGGACCACAGGGGAGACCTTACGAGCAGTACTTC.

V is TRBV7-6 and J is TRBJ2-1; 8 bases are shared with TRBD1. Germline trimming cut 1 base from V and 2 bases from J; bases unmatched to any gene: 4. The CDR3 consists of 16 residues. Germline V gives CDR1 SGHVS, CDR2 FNYEAQ. CDR3: CASSLGQGAPYNEQFF. CDR3 DNA sequence: TGTGCCAGCAGCTTAGGGCAGGGGGCGCCCTACAATGAGCAGTTCTTC.

The rearrangement uses TRBV6-5 and TRBJ2-7, with TRBD1 as a possible D gene (6 bases). V lost 7 bases and J 12 bases, leaving 22 bases between the germline ends. The CDR3 totals 13 residues. From germline, CDR1 is MNHEY and CDR2 SVGAGI. CDR3 in DNA: TGTGCCAGCACCCATGATGGGGACAAACCCCCGTACTTC. This sequence encodes CASTHDGDKPPYF.

The chain recombines TRBV9 with TRBJ1-1; no firm D call. Looked up from germline, CDR1 is SGDLS and CDR2 is YYNGEE. V lost 0 bases, J lost 3 bases, and 9 bases lay in between. The CDR3 contains 14 residues. The CDR3 DNA follows: TGTGCCAGCAGCGTAGTCGTGGCCGACACTGAAGCTTTCTTT. It translates to CASSVVVADTEAFF.

J is TRBJ2-1 and V is TRBV4-1; a weak D match, TRBD1 (6 bases). The CDR3 totals 12 residues. Germline CDR1 reads MGHRA; CDR2 reads YSYEKL. The V gene lost 0 bases and the J gene lost 9 bases, with 6 bases spanning the gap. CDR3 sequence: CASSQEGGEQFF. The CDR3, as DNA: TGCGCCAGCAGCCAAGAAGGGGGTGAGCAGTTCTTC.

V and J are TRBV7-8 and TRBJ1-1, with 9 bases aligning to TRBD1. CDR1 is SGHVS and CDR2 is FQNEAQ in the germline V gene. The CDR3 contains 12 residues. Germline trimming cut 5 bases from V and 6 bases from J; bases unmatched to any gene: 1. The CDR3 is CASSRQGAEAFF. Written as DNA, the CDR3 is TGTGCCAGCAGCCGACAGGGGGCTGAAGCTTTCTTT.

J is TRBJ2-5 and V is TRBV19, with D perhaps TRBD2 (6 bases). The CDR3 has 14 amino acids. CDR1 is LNHDA and CDR2 is SQIVND in the germline V gene (reference sequence). Trimming stripped 10 bases from V and 2 bases from J, with 17 bases between. The CDR3 DNA is TGTGCCACCAACCCGGGGGTGCTTCAAGAGACCCAGTACTTC. This gives the protein CATNPGVLQETQYF.

This chain uses TRBV7-9 with TRBJ1-2, with D possibly matching TRBD1 (5 bases). In germline, CDR1 is SEHNR, CDR2 FQNEAQ (reference sequence). V gave up 2 bases and J gave up 2 bases, with 18 bases separating them. The CDR3 has 17 residues. The CDR3 DNA reads as TGTGCCAGCAGCTTATCCGGAGCGAGCGGGGACAACTATGGCTACACCTTC. Translating it yields CASSLSGASGDNYGYTF. The variable domain in full, completed from reference TRBV7-9 and TRBJ1-2, reads DTGVSQNPRHKITKRGQNVTFRCDPISEHNRLYWYRQTLGQGPEFLTYFQNEAQLEKSRLLSDRFSAERPKGSFSTLEIQRTEQGDSAMYLCASSLSGASGDNYGYTFGSGTRLTVV.

This clone appeared a single time. The V gene is TRBV6-5, the J gene TRBJ2-2; 8 bases agree with TRBD2. After removal of 5 bases from V and 5 bases from J, the junction contained 7 bases not matched to a gene. The CDR3 is 15 residues long. In germline, CDR1 is MNHEY, CDR2 SVGAGI. The CDR3: CASSPSGGVTGELFF. CDR3 sequence (DNA): TGTGCCAGCAGTCCCAGCGGGGGAGTAACCGGGGAGCTGTTTTTT.

The chain joins TRBV5-4 to TRBJ2-7; unclear D gene. V lost 2 bases and J 2 bases, leaving 11 bases between the germline ends. Per the germline V gene, CDR1 is SGHNT and CDR2 is YYREEE (reference sequence). The CDR3 is made up of 14 amino acids. For the CDR3, the DNA is TGTGCCAGCAGCTTCGGTGCAGACCCCTACGAGCAGTACTTC. This gives the protein CASSFGADPYEQYF.

The chain combines TRBV13 with TRBJ2-1; a weak D match, TRBD1 (5 bases). The CDR3 has 13 amino acids. The V end lost 3 bases, the J end lost 5 bases, and 8 bases lay between the germline ends. Germline-derived CDR1 and CDR2 are PRHDT and FYEKMQ (reference sequence). In DNA, the CDR3 is TGTGCCAGCAGCTTCGACAGAGACAATGAGCAGTTCTTC. This encodes CASSFDRDNEQFF.

The CDR3 DNA reads as TGTGCCAGTAGTACCTGGGGGAACACCGGGGAGCTGTTTTTT. Translated, it gives CASSTWGNTGELFF. This chain connects TRBV19 to TRBJ2-2; D unresolved. Germline V gene lookup returns CDR1 LNHDA and CDR2 SQIVND (reference sequence). CDR3 length equals 14 residues. V dropped 4 bases and J dropped 1 base, with 7 bases sitting between them.

The gene calls are TRBV14 and TRBJ1-2, with D tentatively TRBD1 (6 bases). V lost 4 bases and J 3 bases, leaving 15 bases between the germline ends. The CDR3 is made up of 15 amino acids. From germline, CDR1 is SGHDN and CDR2 FVKESK. The CDR3 coding sequence is TGTGCCAGCAGCCCCCACCCAGGGGCGGACTATGGCTACACCTTC. Translated: CASSPHPGADYGYTF.

This rearrangement joins TRBV5-1 to TRBJ1-5, with a tentative D call TRBD1 (6 bases). Germline V CDR1 and CDR2: SGHRS, YFSETQ. CDR3 length: 15 amino acids. V dropped 0 bases and J dropped 1 base, with 8 bases sitting between them. CDR3 DNA: TGCGCCAGCAGCTTGGGTCAGGGGAGCAATCAGCCCCAGCATTTT. As protein: CASSLGQGSNQPQHF.

The rearrangement uses TRBV7-6 and TRBJ1-1; D remains unclear. Germline CDR1 and CDR2: SGHVS and FNYEAQ. The CDR3 has 13 amino acids. V lost 2 bases and J lost 14, with 18 bases in between. The CDR3 DNA reads as TGTGCCAGCAGCTTAAGCCCAGCAGAAGTGGGCTTCTTT. Residues: CASSLSPAEVGFF.